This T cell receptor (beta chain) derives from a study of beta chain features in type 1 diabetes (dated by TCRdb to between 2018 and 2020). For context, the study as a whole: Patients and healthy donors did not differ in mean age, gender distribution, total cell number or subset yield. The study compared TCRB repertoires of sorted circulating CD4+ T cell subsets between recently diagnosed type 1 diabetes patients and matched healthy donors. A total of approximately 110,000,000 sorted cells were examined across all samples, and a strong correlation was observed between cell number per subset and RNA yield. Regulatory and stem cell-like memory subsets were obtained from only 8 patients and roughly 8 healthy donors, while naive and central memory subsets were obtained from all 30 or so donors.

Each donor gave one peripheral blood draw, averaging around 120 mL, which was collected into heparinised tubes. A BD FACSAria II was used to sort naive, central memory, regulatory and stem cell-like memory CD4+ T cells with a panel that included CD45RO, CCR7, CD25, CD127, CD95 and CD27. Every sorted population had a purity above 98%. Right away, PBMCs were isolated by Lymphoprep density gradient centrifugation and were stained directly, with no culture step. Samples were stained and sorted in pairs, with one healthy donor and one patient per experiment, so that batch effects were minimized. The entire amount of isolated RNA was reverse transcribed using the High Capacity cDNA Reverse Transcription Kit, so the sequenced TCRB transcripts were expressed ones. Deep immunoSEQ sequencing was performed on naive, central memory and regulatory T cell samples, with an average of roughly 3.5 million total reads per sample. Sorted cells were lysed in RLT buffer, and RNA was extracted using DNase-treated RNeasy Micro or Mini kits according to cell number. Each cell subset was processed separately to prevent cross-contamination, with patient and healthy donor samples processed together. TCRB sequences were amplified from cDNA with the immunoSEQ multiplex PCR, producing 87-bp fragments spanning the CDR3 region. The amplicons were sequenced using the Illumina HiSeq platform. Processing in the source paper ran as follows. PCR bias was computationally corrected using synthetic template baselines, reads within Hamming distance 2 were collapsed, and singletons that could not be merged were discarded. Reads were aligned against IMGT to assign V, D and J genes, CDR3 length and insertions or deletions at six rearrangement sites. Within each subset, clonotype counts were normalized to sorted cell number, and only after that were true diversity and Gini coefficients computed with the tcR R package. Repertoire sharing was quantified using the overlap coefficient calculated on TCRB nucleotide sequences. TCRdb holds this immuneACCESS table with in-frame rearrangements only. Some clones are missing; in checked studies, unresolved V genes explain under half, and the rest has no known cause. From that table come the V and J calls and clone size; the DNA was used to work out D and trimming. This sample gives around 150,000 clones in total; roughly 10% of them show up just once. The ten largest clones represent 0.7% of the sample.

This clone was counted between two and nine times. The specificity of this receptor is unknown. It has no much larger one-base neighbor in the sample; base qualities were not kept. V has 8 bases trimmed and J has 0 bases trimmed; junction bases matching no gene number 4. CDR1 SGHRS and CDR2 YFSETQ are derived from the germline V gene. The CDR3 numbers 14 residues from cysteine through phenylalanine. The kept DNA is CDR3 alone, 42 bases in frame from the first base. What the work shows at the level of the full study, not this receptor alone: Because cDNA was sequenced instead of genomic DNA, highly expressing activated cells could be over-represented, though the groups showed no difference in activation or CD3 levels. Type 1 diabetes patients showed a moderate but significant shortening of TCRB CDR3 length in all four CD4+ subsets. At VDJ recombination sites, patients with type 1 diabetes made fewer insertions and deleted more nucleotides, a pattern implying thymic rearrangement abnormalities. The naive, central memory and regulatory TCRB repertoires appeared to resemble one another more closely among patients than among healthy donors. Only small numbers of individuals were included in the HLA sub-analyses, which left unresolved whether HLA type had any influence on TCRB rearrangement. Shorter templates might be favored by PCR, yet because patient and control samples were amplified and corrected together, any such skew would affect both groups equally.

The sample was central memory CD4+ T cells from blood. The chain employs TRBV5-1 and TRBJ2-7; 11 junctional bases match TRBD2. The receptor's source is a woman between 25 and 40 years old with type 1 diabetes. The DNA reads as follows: TGCGCCAGTGCGACTAGCGGGACCTCCTACGAGCAGTACTTC. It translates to CASATSGTSYEQYF. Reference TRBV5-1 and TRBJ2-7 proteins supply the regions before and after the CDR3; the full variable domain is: KAGVTQTPRYLIKTRGQQVTLSCSPISGHRSVSWYQQTPGQGLQFLFEYFSETQRNKGNFPGRFSGRQFSNSRSEMNVSTLELGDSALYLCASATSGTSYEQYFGPGTRLTVT.